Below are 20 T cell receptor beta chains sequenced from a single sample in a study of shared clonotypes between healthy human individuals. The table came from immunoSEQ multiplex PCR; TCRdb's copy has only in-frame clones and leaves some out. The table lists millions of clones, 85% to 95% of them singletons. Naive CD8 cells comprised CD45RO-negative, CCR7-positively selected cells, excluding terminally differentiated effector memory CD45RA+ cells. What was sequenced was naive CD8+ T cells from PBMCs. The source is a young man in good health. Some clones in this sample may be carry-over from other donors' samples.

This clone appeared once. The CDR3 bases are TGTGCCAGCAGTGAGTGGGGCGGGGCCGAGCAGTACTTC. Residues: CASSEWGGAEQYF. This chain links TRBV2 with TRBJ2-7, with a possible D match to TRBD2 (6 bases). This CDR3 is built from 13 residues. In germline, CDR1 is SNHLY, CDR2 FYNNEI. V lost 3 bases and J 6 bases, leaving 12 bases between the germline ends.

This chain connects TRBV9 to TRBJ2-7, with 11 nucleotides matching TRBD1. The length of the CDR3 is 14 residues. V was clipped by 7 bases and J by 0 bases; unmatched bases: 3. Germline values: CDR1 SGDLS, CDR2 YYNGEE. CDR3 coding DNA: TGTGCCAGCGGGACAGGGGGTTACTCCTACGAGCAGTACTTC. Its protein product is CASGTGGYSYEQYF.

In nucleotides, the CDR3 is TGTGCCAGCAGCACAGGGGCTACCAATCAGCCCCAGCATTTT. Translation gives CASSTGATNQPQHF. The chain employs TRBV7-9 and TRBJ1-5; TRBD1 aligns across 7 bases. CDR1 and CDR2 (germline): SEHNR, FQNEAQ (reference sequence). This CDR3 contains 14 residues. V was pared by 5 bases and J by 3 bases, with 4 bases of the junction left unmatched.

The CDR3 DNA sequence: TGTGCCAGCAGCCGAACGTCGAGCGGGGGGTACAATGAGCAGTTCTTC. Amino acid sequence: CASSRTSSGGYNEQFF. The rearrangement links TRBV5-4 to TRBJ2-1; 9 bases line up with TRBD2. J lost 4 bases, V lost 4 bases, and 9 bases had no gene match. The CDR3 has 16 residues. From germline, CDR1 is SGHNT and CDR2 YYREEE (reference sequence).

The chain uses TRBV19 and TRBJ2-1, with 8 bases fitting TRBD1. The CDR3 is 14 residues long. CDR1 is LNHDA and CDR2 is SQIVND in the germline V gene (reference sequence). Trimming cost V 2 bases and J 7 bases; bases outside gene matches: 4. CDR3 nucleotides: TGTGCCAGTAGTATAACAGGGGGTCTAAATGAGCAGTTCTTC. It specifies CASSITGGLNEQFF.

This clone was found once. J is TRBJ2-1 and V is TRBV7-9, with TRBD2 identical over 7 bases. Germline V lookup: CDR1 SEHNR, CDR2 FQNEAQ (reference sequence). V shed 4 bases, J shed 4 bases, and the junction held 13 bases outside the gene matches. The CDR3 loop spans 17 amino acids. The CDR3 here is CASSSSLGLGIYNEQFF. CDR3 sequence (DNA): TGTGCCAGCAGCTCTTCCTTAGGACTAGGCATATACAATGAGCAGTTCTTC. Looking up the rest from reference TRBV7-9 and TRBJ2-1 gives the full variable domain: DTGVSQNPRHKITKRGQNVTFRCDPISEHNRLYWYRQTLGQGPEFLTYFQNEAQLEKSRLLSDRFSAERPKGSFSTLEIQRTEQGDSAMYLCASSSSLGLGIYNEQFFGPGTRLTVL.

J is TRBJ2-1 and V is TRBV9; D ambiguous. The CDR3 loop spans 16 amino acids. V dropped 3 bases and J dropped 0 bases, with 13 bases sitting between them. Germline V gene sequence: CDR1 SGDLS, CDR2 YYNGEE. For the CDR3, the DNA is TGTGCCAGCAGCGCGGAGACTTTTTACTCCTACAATGAGCAGTTCTTC. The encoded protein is CASSAETFYSYNEQFF.

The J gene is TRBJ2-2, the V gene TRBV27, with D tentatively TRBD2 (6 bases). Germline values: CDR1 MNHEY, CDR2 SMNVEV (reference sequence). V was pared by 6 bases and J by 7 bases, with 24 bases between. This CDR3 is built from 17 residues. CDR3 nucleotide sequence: TGTGCCAGCAGCCCGCTCCCAGTTCGGGGGATAAGCGGGGAGCTGTTTTTT. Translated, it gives CASSPLPVRGISGELFF.

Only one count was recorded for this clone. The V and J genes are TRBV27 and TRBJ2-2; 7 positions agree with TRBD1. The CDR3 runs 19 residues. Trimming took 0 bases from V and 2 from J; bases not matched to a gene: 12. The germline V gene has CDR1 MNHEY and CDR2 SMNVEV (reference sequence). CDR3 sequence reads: CASSLSSTGTVKNTGELFF. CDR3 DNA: TGTGCCAGCAGTTTATCAAGCACGGGGACAGTTAAAAACACCGGGGAGCTGTTTTTT.

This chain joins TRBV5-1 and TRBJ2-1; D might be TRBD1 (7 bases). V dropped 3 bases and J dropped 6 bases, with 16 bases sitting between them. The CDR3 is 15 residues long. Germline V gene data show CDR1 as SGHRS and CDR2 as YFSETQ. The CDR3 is CASSWTGGIINEQFF. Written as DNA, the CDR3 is TGCGCCAGCAGCTGGACAGGAGGGATCATCAATGAGCAGTTCTTC.

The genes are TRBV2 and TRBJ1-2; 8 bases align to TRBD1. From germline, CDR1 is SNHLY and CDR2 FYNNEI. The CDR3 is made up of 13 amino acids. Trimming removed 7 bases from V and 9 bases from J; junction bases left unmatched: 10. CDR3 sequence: CASIMTGDYSYTF. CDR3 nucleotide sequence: TGTGCCAGCATTATGACAGGGGACTACAGCTACACCTTC.

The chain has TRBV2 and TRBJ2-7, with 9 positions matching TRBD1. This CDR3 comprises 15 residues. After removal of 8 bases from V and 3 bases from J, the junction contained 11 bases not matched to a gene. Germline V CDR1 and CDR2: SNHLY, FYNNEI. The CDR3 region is CASFGPGQGVYEQYF. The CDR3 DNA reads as TGTGCCAGCTTCGGTCCGGGACAGGGAGTCTACGAGCAGTACTTC.

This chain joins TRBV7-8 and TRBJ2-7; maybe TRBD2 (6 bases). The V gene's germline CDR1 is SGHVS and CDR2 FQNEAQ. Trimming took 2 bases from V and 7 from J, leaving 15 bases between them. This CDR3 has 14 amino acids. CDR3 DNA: TGTGCCAGCAGCTTAACCCCCGGGGGAGGTGAGCAGTACTTC. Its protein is CASSLTPGGGEQYF.

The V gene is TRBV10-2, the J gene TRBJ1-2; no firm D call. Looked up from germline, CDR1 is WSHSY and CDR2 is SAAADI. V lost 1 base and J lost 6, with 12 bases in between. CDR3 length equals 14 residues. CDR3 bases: TGCGCCAGCAGTGAGTGGATCTTTGGGGATGGCTACACCTTC. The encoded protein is CASSEWIFGDGYTF.

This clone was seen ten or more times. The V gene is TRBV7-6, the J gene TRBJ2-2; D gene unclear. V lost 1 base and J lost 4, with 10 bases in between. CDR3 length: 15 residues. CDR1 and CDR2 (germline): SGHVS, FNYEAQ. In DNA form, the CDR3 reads TGTGCCAGCAGCTTAGGGCCCAGTGTCACCGGGGAGCTGTTTTTT. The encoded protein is CASSLGPSVTGELFF.

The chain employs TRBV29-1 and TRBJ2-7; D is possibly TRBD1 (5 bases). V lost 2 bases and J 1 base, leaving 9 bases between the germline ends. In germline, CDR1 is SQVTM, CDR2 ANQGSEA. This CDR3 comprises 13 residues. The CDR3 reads CSVEQGLSYEQYF. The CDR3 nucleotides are TGCAGCGTTGAACAGGGCTTGTCCTACGAGCAGTACTTC.

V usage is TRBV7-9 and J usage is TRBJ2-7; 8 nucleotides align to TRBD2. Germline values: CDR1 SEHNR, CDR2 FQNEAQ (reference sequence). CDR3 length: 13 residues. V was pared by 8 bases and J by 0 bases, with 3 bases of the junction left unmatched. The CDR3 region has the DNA TGTGCCAGCGGCGGGGGGCACTCCTACGAGCAGTACTTC. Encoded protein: CASGGGHSYEQYF.

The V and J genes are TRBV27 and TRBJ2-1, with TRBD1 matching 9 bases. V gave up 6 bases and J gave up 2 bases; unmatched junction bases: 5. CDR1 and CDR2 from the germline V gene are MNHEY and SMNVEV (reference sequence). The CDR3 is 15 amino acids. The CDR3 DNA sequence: TGTGCCAGCAGCTGGGACAGGGATCCCTACAATGAGCAGTTCTTC. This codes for CASSWDRDPYNEQFF.

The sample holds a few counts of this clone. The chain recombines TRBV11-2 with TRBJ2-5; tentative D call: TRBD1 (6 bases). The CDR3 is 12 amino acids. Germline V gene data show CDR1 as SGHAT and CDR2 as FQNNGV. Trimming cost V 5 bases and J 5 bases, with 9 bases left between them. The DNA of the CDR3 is TGTGCCAGCAGCCTGAGGGGGGAGACCCAGTACTTC. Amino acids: CASSLRGETQYF. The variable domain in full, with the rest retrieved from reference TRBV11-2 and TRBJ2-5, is EAGVAQSPRYKIIEKRQSVAFWCNPISGHATLYWYQQILGQGPKLLIQFQNNGVVDDSQLPKDRFSAERLKGVDSTLKIQPAKLEDSAVYLCASSLRGETQYFGPGTRLLVL.

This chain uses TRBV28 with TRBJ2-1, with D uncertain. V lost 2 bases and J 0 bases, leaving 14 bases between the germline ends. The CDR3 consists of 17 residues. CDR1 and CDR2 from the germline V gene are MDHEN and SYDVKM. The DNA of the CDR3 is TGTGCCAGCAGTTTACGGTCGTGGGCAGCCTCCTACAATGAGCAGTTCTTC. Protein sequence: CASSLRSWAASYNEQFF. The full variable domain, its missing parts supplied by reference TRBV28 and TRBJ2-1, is DVKVTQSSRYLVKRTGEKVFLECVQDMDHENMFWYRQDPGLGLRLIYFSYDVKMKEKGDIPEGYSVSREKKERFSLILESASTNQTSMYLCASSLRSWAASYNEQFFGPGTRLTVL.